This is a list of T cell receptor beta chains from one sample in a study of T cells in Graves' hyperthyroidism and ophthalmopathy. TCRdb passed the multiplex PCR reads through MiXCR, listing each CDR3 protein once. Among about 160,000 distinct CDR3 sequences listed, around 8.9% were seen once. Sequenced: blood. The receptors derive from a woman between 18 and 29 years old with Graves' hyperthyroidism that later progressed to Graves' ophthalmopathy. Both conserved end residues are part of each CDR3. The D gene is left open where the match is weak. Clone size is not always given. Where it is, it says once, few, many or a class for expanded clones.

D gene: -; J gene: TRBJ2-7; V gene: TRBV20-1; clone size: -; CDR3 protein: CSASGESSYEQYF; CDR3 DNA: TGCAGTGCTAGCGGGGAAAGCTCCTACGAGCAGTACTTC
D gene: -; J gene: TRBJ2-1; V gene: TRBV2; clone size: many; CDR3 protein: CASSAPTRNEQFF; CDR3 DNA: TGTGCCAGCAGTGCCCCGACTAGGAATGAGCAGTTCTTC
D gene: TRBD2; J gene: TRBJ2-3; V gene: TRBV9; clone size: -; CDR3 protein: CASSGGTSGGATDTQYF; CDR3 DNA: TGTGCCAGCAGCGGGGGGACTAGCGGGGGGGCGACAGATACGCAGTATTTT
D gene: -; J gene: TRBJ2-2; V gene: TRBV9; clone size: -; CDR3 protein: CASSVEGSFTGELFF; CDR3 DNA: TGTGCCAGCAGCGTAGAGGGGTCGTTCACCGGGGAGCTGTTTTTT
D gene: TRBD1; J gene: TRBJ2-7; V gene: TRBV28; clone size: many; CDR3 protein: CASSAGQGSSEQYF; CDR3 DNA: TGTGCCAGCAGCGCAGGACAGGGATCAAGCGAGCAGTACTTC
D gene: -; J gene: TRBJ1-2; V gene: TRBV20-1; clone size: many; CDR3 protein: CSARQGKHYGYTF; CDR3 DNA: TGCAGTGCCAGGCAGGGGAAACACTATGGCTACACCTTC
D gene: TRBD1; J gene: TRBJ1-5; V gene: TRBV14; clone size: many; CDR3 protein: CASSPGGSLPRVRHF; CDR3 DNA: TGTGCCAGCAGCCCAGGGGGCTCATTACCAAGAGTCCGGCATTTT
D gene: TRBD1; J gene: TRBJ2-7; V gene: TRBV11-1; clone size: many; CDR3 protein: CASSPGTGGYEQYF; CDR3 DNA: TGTGCCAGCAGCCCTGGGACAGGGGGTTACGAGCAGTACTTC
D gene: -; J gene: TRBJ1-2; V gene: TRBV9; clone size: few; CDR3 protein: CASSVSFREEGYTF; CDR3 DNA: TGTGCCAGCAGCGTATCATTCAGGGAGGAGGGCTACACCTTC
D gene: TRBD1; J gene: TRBJ1-4; V gene: TRBV6-1; clone size: many; CDR3 protein: CASSYRGLEKLFF; CDR3 DNA: TGTGCCAGCAGTTACAGGGGGCTCGAAAAACTGTTTTTT
D gene: -; J gene: TRBJ2-1; V gene: TRBV7-9; clone size: many; CDR3 protein: CASSHTEILAEQFF; CDR3 DNA: TGTGCCAGCAGCCACACCGAAATACTAGCTGAGCAGTTCTTC
D gene: -; J gene: TRBJ2-2; V gene: TRBV30; clone size: many; CDR3 protein: CAWSQGTGELFF; CDR3 DNA: TGTGCCTGGTCACAGGGCACCGGGGAGCTGTTTTTT
D gene: -; J gene: TRBJ1-1; V gene: TRBV5-6; clone size: few; CDR3 protein: CASRPWGGSSEAFF; CDR3 DNA: TGTGCCAGCAGGCCTTGGGGGGGTTCCAGTGAAGCTTTCTTT
D gene: -; J gene: TRBJ2-6; V gene: TRBV4-2; clone size: -; CDR3 protein: CASSQARGIGANVLTF; CDR3 DNA: TGTGCCAGCAGCCAAGCCCGGGGGATTGGGGCCAACGTCCTGACTTTC
D gene: -; J gene: TRBJ2-2; V gene: TRBV3-1; clone size: many; CDR3 protein: CASSQVRDNGELFF; CDR3 DNA: TGTGCCAGCAGCCAAGTTAGGGACAACGGGGAGCTGTTTTTT
D gene: TRBD1; J gene: TRBJ2-7; V gene: TRBV11-2; clone size: few; CDR3 protein: CASSFGQGVSYEQYF; CDR3 DNA: TGTGCCAGCAGCTTCGGACAGGGGGTCTCCTACGAGCAGTACTTC
D gene: -; J gene: TRBJ1-1; V gene: TRBV25-1; clone size: many; CDR3 protein: CATHDDTEAFF; CDR3 DNA: TGTGCCACCCATGACGACACTGAAGCTTTCTTT
D gene: -; J gene: TRBJ1-5; V gene: TRBV12-3/TRBV12-4; clone size: -; CDR3 protein: CASSPRRVGDQPQHF; CDR3 DNA: TGTGCCAGCAGCCCCCGCCGGGTTGGGGATCAGCCCCAGCATTTT
D gene: TRBD2; J gene: TRBJ2-1; V gene: TRBV9; clone size: few; CDR3 protein: CASSVVEGAGSSYNEQFF; CDR3 DNA: TGTGCCAGCAGCGTAGTAGAAGGAGCGGGGAGCTCCTACAATGAGCAGTTCTTC
D gene: TRBD1; J gene: TRBJ1-5; V gene: TRBV2; clone size: many; CDR3 protein: CASSQLDRGGQPQHF; CDR3 DNA: TGTGCCAGCAGCCAACTAGACAGGGGAGGACAGCCCCAGCATTTT
D gene: -; J gene: TRBJ2-3; V gene: TRBV7-3; clone size: many; CDR3 protein: CASSLQGADTQYF; CDR3 DNA: TGTGCCAGCAGCTTACAAGGGGCAGATACGCAGTATTTT
D gene: -; J gene: TRBJ1-4; V gene: TRBV15; clone size: few; CDR3 protein: CATSREPGKDEKLFF; CDR3 DNA: TGTGCCACCAGCAGAGAGCCAGGGAAGGATGAAAAACTGTTTTTT
D gene: -; J gene: TRBJ2-1; V gene: TRBV30; clone size: many; CDR3 protein: CAWKDYLEQFF; CDR3 DNA: TGTGCCTGGAAGGACTACCTTGAGCAGTTCTTC
D gene: TRBD1; J gene: TRBJ2-3; V gene: TRBV7-9; clone size: many; CDR3 protein: CASSLGTGETDTQYF; CDR3 DNA: TGTGCCAGCAGCTTAGGGACAGGGGAGACAGATACGCAGTATTTT
D gene: -; J gene: TRBJ1-2; V gene: TRBV19; clone size: many; CDR3 protein: CASSISEGDNYGYTF; CDR3 DNA: TGTGCCAGTAGTATTTCAGAGGGGGACAACTATGGCTACACCTTC
D gene: TRBD1; J gene: TRBJ2-7; V gene: TRBV6-1; clone size: many; CDR3 protein: CASSSTGVGRGYEQYF; CDR3 DNA: TGTGCCAGCAGTTCGACAGGGGTAGGGCGGGGCTACGAGCAGTACTTC
D gene: TRBD1; J gene: TRBJ1-2; V gene: TRBV28; clone size: many; CDR3 protein: CASRKGTVLPGYTF; CDR3 DNA: TGTGCCAGCAGAAAGGGGACAGTCCTCCCGGGCTACACCTTC
D gene: -; J gene: TRBJ2-5; V gene: TRBV15; clone size: many; CDR3 protein: CATSRGGYQETQYF; CDR3 DNA: TGTGCCACCAGCAGAGGTGGTTACCAAGAGACCCAGTACTTC
D gene: TRBD2; J gene: TRBJ2-3; V gene: TRBV6-5; clone size: few; CDR3 protein: CASSYTLAGDPGVTQYF; CDR3 DNA: TGTGCCAGCAGTTACACATTAGCGGGAGACCCGGGAGTTACGCAGTATTTT
D gene: -; J gene: TRBJ1-1; V gene: TRBV28; clone size: many; CDR3 protein: CASSLTRETEAFF; CDR3 DNA: TGTGCCAGCAGTTTAACAAGGGAAACTGAAGCTTTCTTT
D gene: TRBD1; J gene: TRBJ2-1; V gene: TRBV5-4; clone size: many; CDR3 protein: CASSKPGTGVYNEQFF; CDR3 DNA: TGTGCCAGCAGCAAACCCGGGACAGGGGTCTACAATGAGCAGTTCTTC
D gene: TRBD2; J gene: TRBJ2-7; V gene: TRBV4-2; clone size: once; CDR3 protein: CASSPGLAGALEDEQYF; CDR3 DNA: TGTGCCAGCAGCCCCGGACTAGCGGGGGCCCTGGAGGACGAGCAGTACTTC
D gene: -; J gene: TRBJ2-1; V gene: TRBV7-2; clone size: many; CDR3 protein: CASSLDGGLYNEQFF; CDR3 DNA: TGTGCCAGCAGCTTAGATGGAGGGCTATACAATGAGCAGTTCTTC
D gene: -; J gene: TRBJ2-2; V gene: TRBV27; clone size: many; CDR3 protein: CASSFGSSPPGELFF; CDR3 DNA: TGTGCCAGCAGTTTTGGCTCGTCTCCCCCGGGGGAGCTGTTTTTT
D gene: TRBD2; J gene: TRBJ2-7; V gene: TRBV7-9; clone size: many; CDR3 protein: CASSVDGGMAYEQYF; CDR3 DNA: TGTGCCAGCAGCGTCGACGGGGGGATGGCCTACGAGCAGTACTTC
D gene: TRBD2; J gene: TRBJ2-3; V gene: TRBV30; clone size: many; CDR3 protein: CAWRIAGDTDTQYF; CDR3 DNA: TGTGCCTGGAGAATCGCGGGGGACACAGATACGCAGTATTTT
D gene: -; J gene: TRBJ2-1; V gene: TRBV7-9; clone size: few; CDR3 protein: CASSPKGRGAYNEQFF; CDR3 DNA: TGTGCCAGCAGCCCAAAAGGCAGGGGCGCCTACAATGAGCAGTTCTTC
D gene: -; J gene: TRBJ2-4; V gene: TRBV12-3/TRBV12-4; clone size: many; CDR3 protein: CASRLGRDTPNIQYF; CDR3 DNA: TGTGCCAGCAGGCTAGGACGGGACACACCAAACATTCAGTACTTC
D gene: -; J gene: TRBJ1-3; V gene: TRBV18; clone size: many; CDR3 protein: CASLRAYGNTIYF; CDR3 DNA: TGTGCCAGCTTAAGGGCGTACGGAAACACCATATATTTT
D gene: TRBD2; J gene: TRBJ2-7; V gene: TRBV20-1; clone size: -; CDR3 protein: CSAGGTSGSIYEQYF; CDR3 DNA: TGCAGTGCGGGAGGGACTAGCGGGTCTATCTACGAGCAGTACTTC
D gene: TRBD1; J gene: TRBJ2-1; V gene: TRBV28; clone size: many; CDR3 protein: CATLGTGLIYEQFF; CDR3 DNA: TGTGCCACCCTGGGGACAGGGTTAATATATGAGCAGTTCTTC
D gene: -; J gene: TRBJ2-1; V gene: TRBV6-1; clone size: -; CDR3 protein: CASSGWLLDYNEQFF; CDR3 DNA: TGTGCCAGCAGTGGCTGGCTCTTGGACTACAATGAGCAGTTCTTC
D gene: -; J gene: TRBJ1-5; V gene: TRBV28; clone size: -; CDR3 protein: CASSPPVAGSQHF; CDR3 DNA: TGTGCCAGCAGCCCCCCCGTGGCAGGGTCCCAGCATTTT
D gene: -; J gene: TRBJ1-5; V gene: TRBV12-3/TRBV12-4; clone size: many; CDR3 protein: CASSSRDGGNQPQHF; CDR3 DNA: TGTGCCAGCAGTTCCCGGGACGGGGGCAATCAGCCCCAGCATTTT
D gene: -; J gene: TRBJ1-4; V gene: TRBV11-2; clone size: many; CDR3 protein: CASSLVRWRGTEKLFF; CDR3 DNA: TGTGCCAGCAGCTTAGTTCGGTGGAGGGGGACTGAAAAACTGTTTTTT
D gene: -; J gene: TRBJ1-5; V gene: TRBV28; clone size: many; CDR3 protein: CASSFGGLHQPQHF; CDR3 DNA: TGTGCCAGCAGTTTCGGGGGGTTGCATCAGCCCCAGCATTTT
D gene: -; J gene: TRBJ1-1; V gene: TRBV2; clone size: many; CDR3 protein: CASLLTEAFF; CDR3 DNA: TGTGCCAGCCTTTTGACTGAAGCTTTCTTT
D gene: -; J gene: TRBJ1-2; V gene: TRBV7-8; clone size: few; CDR3 protein: CASSLGRRGNSANYGYTF; CDR3 DNA: TGTGCCAGCAGCTTAGGGCGGAGGGGGAATTCCGCTAACTATGGCTACACCTTC